The following is a TCR beta chain sequence with its context. This clone was seen a few times. It has no known antigen specificity. There are no base qualities to consult, and no much larger clone falls within one base. This record belongs to a study of cytomegalovirus exposure and HLA in healthy donors (dated by TCRdb to 2016 to 2017). Regarding the complete study: According to an earlier analysis of 587 of the donors, about 180 million T cells yielded 90 million to 130 million unique TCR beta sequences and more than 250 Gb of sequence data. To predict cytomegalovirus infection status, the study brought together high-throughput TCR immunosequencing, statistical association of individual TCRs with disease status, and machine learning. Alongside the repertoire data, information on donor age, sex, ethnicity and CMV serostatus was compiled. The aim of the study was to test whether cataloging public T cell receptors could identify signatures of past pathogen exposure. Typing coverage differed by locus: A, B, C, DRB1 and DQB1 were typed in about 629-640 donors, DQA1 in 500 to 550, DPA1 in nearly 610, and DPB1 in just under 490. Among the roughly 390 genotyped donors, around 79% belonged to the genetic ancestry cluster associated with self-reported Caucasian donors. Every discovery cohort repertoire had been produced on one sequencing platform. Among approximately 370 genotyped donors of the cohort, an average of about 240,000 unique TCR beta nucleotide sequences was sequenced per donor, of which 15% to 20% were non-productive. The study profiled the T cell repertoires of about 640 subjects by immunosequencing and related them to cytomegalovirus serostatus. Genome-wide SNP genotypes for about three fifths of the roughly 670 donors were used in a later genetic analysis, which treated that subset as a discovery cohort. Besides the first cohort of roughly 640 subjects, a separate validation cohort made up of roughly 120 different subjects was used. In an earlier analysis of a few hundred of the donors, high-throughput TCR beta sequencing was used to judge whether each TCR beta V gene segment behaved as functional or pseudogenic. A later analysis re-analyzed previously published TCR beta repertoires from approximately 670 donors and added high-resolution HLA genotyping to study TCR occurrence patterns. The later analysis used no new phenotypic data to find candidate immune exposures, relying instead on TCR beta sequences and their occurrence across donors. Roughly 5 DR-DQ haplotypes were handled as single units for association and clustering, since linkage in the cohort was strong. Approximately 310 gigabases of sequencing data and 70 million to 100 million unique TCR sequences made up an early release that covered some 640 HLA-typed donors. Class I and class II HLA loci were covered by the typing at four-digit resolution.

According to the germline V gene, CDR1 reads SGHDT and CDR2 reads YYEEEE. From the cysteine up to the phenylalanine, the CDR3 has a length of 15 residues. The CDR3 DNA has 45 bases and is translated from base 1. The trim is 1 base for V and 6 bases for J, with a gap of 16 bases between the germline ends. Overall study outcomes, separate from this receptor: The 87-base-pair reads could not distinguish some IMGT-functional V segments, including TRBV6-2 and TRBV6-3, so those segments were excluded. In a later analysis, HLA-associated TCR beta chains showed more clonal expansion and lower generation probabilities than non-associated chains that were equally common. A few of the identified cytomegalovirus-associated TCR beta chains were confirmed in vitro to be specific for cytomegalovirus antigens. The classifier was reported to diagnose cytomegalovirus status with high specificity and sensitivity in both the original cohort and the validation cohort. According to the authors, the approach could potentially be generalized to other disease states and immunological phenotypes. At a false discovery rate of 0.05, a later analysis linked 16,951 TCR beta sequences to specific HLA alleles. Broadly in line with IMGT annotations, most TCR beta V segments showed up in productive rearrangements about 90% or about 30% of the time in an earlier analysis of 450 to 750 of the donors. A later analysis found that TCR association rates varied across HLA loci, with DRB1 alleles showing the most associated TCRs and HLA-C alleles the fewest. The study gave a list of some 150 TCR beta chains associated with cytomegalovirus. Because HLA typing was missing for some donors at each locus, association tests included only the typed subset. Over 15 rarely observed V segments, including chromosome 9 orphons, were excluded from the earlier analysis of approximately 600 of the donors because counts were too low. Several of the top co-occurrence clusters appeared to be linked to parvovirus B19, influenza, CMV and Epstein-Barr virus, according to a later analysis. A later genetic analysis associated a missense DCLRE1C variant with V-gene and J-gene trimming of TCR beta chains, and an independent cohort replicated the association. Linkage disequilibrium might explain the correlated functional status among segregating V segments, but an unknown experimental factor could not be excluded. Roughly uniform sequencing depth across donors was assumed in presence/absence analyses, although this assumption may not hold. Only TCR beta chains were sequenced in this cohort, and the absence of alpha or paired-chain data limited detectable features. Most TCR sequences were seen in very few donors, while some public TCRs were found in many individuals. The sequencing pipeline was judged likely to have produced a cluster of highly shared sequence variants as a technical artifact. According to a later analysis, most CMV-associated TCR beta chains appeared to be HLA-restricted, and the HLA associations seemed to be driven largely by CMV exposure. A further reported finding was that TCR beta sequences accurately predicted the HLA-A and HLA-B alleles for most subjects in the first cohort. Compared with the approximately 700-donor mean, donors in an Asian-associated ancestry cluster had fewer N-insertions in productive TCRs, according to a later genetic analysis. Assigning TCR associations to individual alleles was difficult when HLA alleles, especially DR and DQ, strongly co-occurred. For the cohort, immune exposure information was limited to CMV serostatus.

The library was built by means of the immunoSEQ multiplex PCR assay. The multiplex PCR relied on a mix of 60 forward primers for TCR Vbeta segments and 13 reverse primers for TCR Jbeta segments. A multiplex PCR assay on genomic DNA amplified the CDR3 region of rearranged TCR beta genes. On the Illumina HiSeq System, the amplified TCR beta libraries were sequenced as 87-base-pair reads. Concerning the study's data processing: A later analysis tallied tens of millions of unique TCR beta chains across the 666 repertoires, and some 12 million of those chains were shared by two or more donors. A nearest-neighbor algorithm error-corrected the raw reads and collapsed the reads into unique sequences, merging closely related sequences to remove PCR and sequencing errors. V, D and J gene segments were assigned by aligning CDR3 sequences to IMGT reference sequences. For a sequence to be retained, a match of at least six nucleotides to both a V gene segment and a J gene segment was required. A rearrangement was called productive if the CDR3 had no stop codons and remained in frame with V and J, and every other rearrangement was called non-productive. CDR3 was defined by IMGT convention, running from the second conserved V-encoded cysteine to the conserved J-encoded phenylalanine. In an earlier analysis of around 640 of the donors, sequences lacking an unambiguous match to a single V gene segment were excluded. In an earlier analysis of 450 to 700 of the donors, V segments were called functional above 56.7% productive rearrangements and were called segregating when the between-donor standard deviation exceeded 5%. A statistical classification framework was built to diagnose cytomegalovirus status from the catalog of TCR beta chain sequences. In a later analysis, TCR nucleotide sequences were compared against IMGT/GENE-DB human TR gene sequences so that V and J genes could be assigned. The TCRdist pipeline was used in a later analysis to assign CDR3 sequences and most-parsimonious VDJ recombination scenarios. In a later analysis, every TCR beta chain was defined by the combination of its CDR3 amino acid sequence and its V-gene family, and reads without a unique V-gene family were dropped. In a later analysis, 500 to 650 highly shared, low-generation-probability nucleotide sequences were removed to address suspected cross-contamination and a sequencing artifact. A later analysis calculated a clonal expansion index for each public chain from normalized within-repertoire ranks of inferred template counts. A later analysis computed generation probabilities with a VDJ recombination model fitted to out-of-frame rearrangements, and checked the results against IGoR. Hypergeometric tests were used in a later analysis to score TCR-TCR, TCR-HLA and TCR-CMV co-occurrence, with a repertoire-size bias correction applied to the TCR pairs. A later analysis estimated false discovery rates by permuting HLA or CMV assignments 20 times. In a later analysis, co-occurring TCRs were grouped using DBSCAN, and TCRdist sequence similarity was added for clustering within HLA-allele-positive subsets. Repertoires with fewer than 30,000 or more than 120,000 public chains were left out of co-occurrence clustering, as were five repertoires with anomalous nucleotide sharing. TCRdb retrieved this table from immuneACCESS and kept in-frame rearrangements only. Not all clones are present; in checked studies, unresolved V genes account for under half, and no reason is known for the remainder. From that table come the V and J calls and clone size; the DNA was used to work out D and trimming. The sample table records 180,000 or so clones; under 80% of these occur just once. 2.5% to 3.5% of the sample lies in the top ten.

The cohort consisted of 600 to 700 healthy bone marrow donors. All cohort members were sampled while nominally healthy, although unrecorded immune exposures were likely present. The donor tested CMV seronegative, placing the donor among the 350 or so seronegative members of the cohort. Each donor provided a peripheral blood sample, and peripheral blood mononuclear cells were used for TCR beta sequencing. The Qiagen DNeasy Blood Extraction Kit was used to extract genomic DNA from the blood cell samples. This sequence was found in a man in his forties in good health and CMV-seronegative. This sequence uses TRBV5-6 and TRBJ1-2, with the D gene uncertain. Specimen: PBMCs. CDR3 loop: CASSLNRREGNGYTF. The DNA sequence is given as TGTGCCAGCAGCTTGAATAGGAGGGAGGGAAATGGCTACACCTTC.